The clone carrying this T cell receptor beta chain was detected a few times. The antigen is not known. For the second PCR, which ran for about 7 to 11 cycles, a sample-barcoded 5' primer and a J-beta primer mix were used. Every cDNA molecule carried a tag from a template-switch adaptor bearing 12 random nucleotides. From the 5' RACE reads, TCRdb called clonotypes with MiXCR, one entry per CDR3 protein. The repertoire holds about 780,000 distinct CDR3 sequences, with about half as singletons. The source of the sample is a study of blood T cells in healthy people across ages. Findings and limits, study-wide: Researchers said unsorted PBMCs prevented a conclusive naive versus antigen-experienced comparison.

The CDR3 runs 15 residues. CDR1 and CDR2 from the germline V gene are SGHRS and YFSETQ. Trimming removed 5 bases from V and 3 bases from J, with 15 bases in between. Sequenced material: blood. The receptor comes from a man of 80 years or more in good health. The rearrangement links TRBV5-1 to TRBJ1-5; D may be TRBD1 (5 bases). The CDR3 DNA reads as TGCGCCAGCAGTTTAACCTGGGGCCCCAATCAGCCCCAGCATTTT. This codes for CASSLTWGPNQPQHF.